This is a list of T cell receptor beta chains from one sample in a study of T cells expressing NK-cell markers. After re-calling the 5' RACE reads, TCRdb lists one entry per CDR3 protein, DNA absent. The listing records about 160,000 distinct CDR3 sequences. Sample: blood T cells: a sorted CD56 or NKG2C T cell subset, CD4+ or CD8+ T cells, or bulk PBMC T cells (not recorded which). These TCRs come from a man aged 18-70 years in good health. The CDR3 runs from the conserved cysteine through the conserved F or W.

J gene: TRBJ2-7; V gene: TRBV20-1; CDR3 protein: CSASMASGGSYEQYF
J gene: TRBJ1-1; V gene: TRBV2; CDR3 protein: CASSEPGAWGDTEAFF
J gene: TRBJ2-1; V gene: TRBV29-1; CDR3 protein: CSVESGLGEVSYNEQFF
J gene: TRBJ1-2; V gene: TRBV12-3/TRBV12-4; CDR3 protein: CASSQLRTGDAKVYGYTF
J gene: TRBJ2-1; V gene: TRBV28; CDR3 protein: CASNDHRGQYNEQFF
J gene: TRBJ1-1; V gene: TRBV20-1; CDR3 protein: CSAQKDRGIDTEAFF
J gene: TRBJ2-5; V gene: TRBV20-1; CDR3 protein: CSASVRGRGETQYF
J gene: TRBJ2-2; V gene: TRBV12-3/TRBV12-4; CDR3 protein: CAGRGQAGELFF
J gene: TRBJ1-2; V gene: TRBV10-2; CDR3 protein: CASSEGTVDNYGYTF
J gene: TRBJ1-4; V gene: TRBV9; CDR3 protein: CASSPFGGTNEKLFF
J gene: TRBJ1-5; V gene: TRBV11-2; CDR3 protein: CASSSAGTGDSNQPQHF
J gene: TRBJ2-3; V gene: TRBV6-1; CDR3 protein: CASSTGRGATDTQYF
J gene: TRBJ2-6; V gene: TRBV28; CDR3 protein: CASSLGTEAGANVLTF
J gene: TRBJ2-3; V gene: TRBV27; CDR3 protein: CASSTLASVSTDTQYF
J gene: TRBJ2-1; V gene: TRBV25-1; CDR3 protein: CASSGGTGTDPYNEQFF
J gene: TRBJ2-1; V gene: TRBV30; CDR3 protein: CAWSVKGVDEQFF
J gene: TRBJ2-3; V gene: TRBV7-9; CDR3 protein: CASRTGPGVADTQYF
J gene: TRBJ2-3; V gene: TRBV5-4; CDR3 protein: CASSSTGEYSDTQYF
J gene: TRBJ2-2; V gene: TRBV7-9; CDR3 protein: CASTPSGMGNTGELFF
J gene: TRBJ2-3; V gene: TRBV15; CDR3 protein: CATSPDRPSTDTQYF
J gene: TRBJ1-1; V gene: TRBV5-8; CDR3 protein: CASSLGWEPEAFF
J gene: TRBJ2-2; V gene: TRBV4-1; CDR3 protein: CASSPRDTNTGELFF
J gene: TRBJ2-3; V gene: TRBV4-2; CDR3 protein: CASSHNRGESDTQYF
J gene: TRBJ2-3; V gene: TRBV14; CDR3 protein: CASSQDRLAVPDTQYF
J gene: TRBJ1-6; V gene: TRBV12-3/TRBV12-4; CDR3 protein: CASRGTGTGYNSPLHF
J gene: TRBJ1-6; V gene: TRBV9; CDR3 protein: CASSVGQDNSPLHF
J gene: TRBJ2-5; V gene: TRBV12-3/TRBV12-4; CDR3 protein: CASGGRNAFGETQYF
J gene: TRBJ1-1; V gene: TRBV2; CDR3 protein: CAAAEGRKAFF
J gene: TRBJ2-7; V gene: TRBV11-2; CDR3 protein: CASSFRGSQTYEQYF
J gene: TRBJ2-1; V gene: TRBV9; CDR3 protein: CASSVAGEHNEQFF
J gene: TRBJ2-1; V gene: TRBV6-1; CDR3 protein: CASRSTSGGLFEQFF
J gene: TRBJ1-4; V gene: TRBV15; CDR3 protein: CATSRDLPVRMEKLFF
J gene: TRBJ1-1; V gene: TRBV2; CDR3 protein: CASSGRTVEAFF
J gene: TRBJ1-4; V gene: TRBV6-5; CDR3 protein: CASSYSVGGSGEKLFF
J gene: TRBJ2-7; V gene: TRBV20-1; CDR3 protein: CSARLTSSYEQYF
J gene: TRBJ2-7; V gene: TRBV27; CDR3 protein: CASSPEGAGSYEQYF
J gene: TRBJ1-5; V gene: TRBV15; CDR3 protein: CATSSRPNQPQHF
J gene: TRBJ2-1; V gene: TRBV7-6; CDR3 protein: CASTRSDNEQFF
J gene: TRBJ2-1; V gene: TRBV5-4; CDR3 protein: CASSLHRESSYNEQFF
J gene: TRBJ2-2; V gene: TRBV9; CDR3 protein: CASSAGGSFNSGELFF
J gene: TRBJ1-5; V gene: TRBV27; CDR3 protein: CASNTGGASQPQHF
J gene: TRBJ2-5; V gene: TRBV20-1; CDR3 protein: CSARDGRETQYF
J gene: TRBJ1-2; V gene: TRBV4-2; CDR3 protein: CASSQDPPGGAYGYTF